This T cell receptor beta chain is from a study of cytomegalovirus exposure and HLA in healthy donors. This PCR relied on a set of 60 Vbeta primers and 13 Jbeta primers. The assay was immunoSEQ multiplex PCR, and TCRdb's table has in-frame clones only and misses some. The sample contains fewer than 90,000 clones, about two thirds of which appear only once. This clonotype was sampled from a woman aged 45-59 years in good health and CMV-seropositive. Sequenced material: PBMCs.

The CDR3 protein is CASSLAGGGRNEQFF. CDR3 in DNA: TGTGCCAGCAGCTTAGCGGGAGGGGGTCGCAATGAGCAGTTCTTC. V and J are TRBV11-2 and TRBJ2-1, with 8 bases aligning to TRBD2. Looked up from germline, CDR1 is SGHAT and CDR2 is FQNNGV. With 1 base clipped from V and 6 bases from J, the junction kept 5 bases outside the gene matches. This CDR3 spans 15 amino acids.